This T cell receptor beta chain comes out of a study of T cells in Graves' hyperthyroidism and ophthalmopathy. Study results and limitations: Most clonotypes expanded in thyroid above 0.001 were likewise present in blood.

The CDR3 runs to 12 residues. Trimming stripped 6 bases from V and 10 bases from J, with 10 bases between. The V gene's germline CDR1 is MDHEN and CDR2 SYDVKM. Amplified TCR beta CDR3 regions came from RNA transcripts. TCR CDR3 underwent first-round RT-PCR with the HTBI primer set. TCRdb re-derived calls from the multiplex PCR reads in MiXCR, one entry per CDR3 protein. The profile shows about 560,000 distinct CDR3 sequences, approximately 15% of them singletons. Subjects aged 18 to 65 presented with newly diagnosed hyperthyroidism of less than 2 months' duration. Exclusion criteria comprised uncontrolled infection, other autoimmune disease, pregnancy or lactation. Orbital computed tomography, thyroid ultrasound, serum thyroxine and TRAb, and clinical symptoms together informed the diagnoses. This clonotype was picked up a small number of times. Its antigen is unidentified.

The source of this sequence is a woman aged 18-29 years with Graves' hyperthyroidism. The sample comprised blood. V usage is TRBV28 and J usage is TRBJ1-6, with D unclear. The CDR3: CASSFSRSPLHF. As DNA, the CDR3 is TGTGCCAGCAGCTTCAGTCGCTCACCCCTCCACTTT.